This T cell receptor (beta chain) stems from a study of identical twins' blood T cells. Whole-study context: Roughly 51 million reads came from approximately twelve libraries, six alpha, six beta.

This clonotype occurred a few times. The target antigen is unknown. Study observations and caveats: Twins shared more top CDR3 clonotypes than unrelated donors did. Twin similarity might stem from environmental factors, not only genetics.

Sample barcodes were added at both library ends during cDNA synthesis. MiXCR was run by TCRdb on the 5' RACE reads, yielding one entry per CDR3 protein. This sample has 300,000 to 450,000 distinct CDR3 sequences, with 28% found just once. From germline, CDR1 is DFQATT and CDR2 SNEGSKA (reference sequence). With 5 bases clipped from V and 10 bases from J, the junction kept 11 bases outside the gene matches. This CDR3 spans 15 amino acids. The receptor was isolated from a woman aged 18-49 years in good health. Specimen: PBMCs. The gene calls are TRBV20-1 and TRBJ1-6; TRBD1 matches 10 bases. In DNA form, the CDR3 reads TGCAGTGCTCAGGATGGGACAGGGGAGAGGTCACCCCTCCACTTT. Translation gives CSAQDGTGERSPLHF.